The 25 T cell receptor beta chains in this list originate from one sample, sequenced in a study of long-term antiretroviral therapy in people with HIV. With survey level as its setting, the immunoSEQ assay was v3.0. Profiling relied on immunoSEQ multiplex PCR, and the TCRdb table lists in-frame clones only, not all of them. The sample yields around 20,000 clones, less than 85% seen once. The material sequenced was unsorted PBMCs, taken at the start of antiretroviral therapy, before treatment. Receptors originate from a man aged 18 to 30 with HIV.

The genes are TRBV19 and TRBJ1-5; the D is unclear. Between the trimmed V and J ends, which lost 2 bases and 2 bases, there was a span of 10 bases. The CDR3 runs to 15 residues. Germline CDR1 is LNHDA and CDR2 is SQIVND (reference sequence). The CDR3 DNA sequence: TGTGCCAGTAGTATAATGGTCCTGGGCAATCAGCCCCAGCATTTT. Residues: CASSIMVLGNQPQHF.

This clone has a single count. The chain combines TRBV13 with TRBJ2-1; weak D call: TRBD2 (5 bases). CDR1 and CDR2 from the germline V gene are PRHDT and FYEKMQ (reference sequence). The V end lost 2 bases, the J end lost 3 bases, and 17 bases lay between the germline ends. The CDR3 is 17 residues long. The CDR3 nucleotides read TGTGCCAGCAGCTTAAATGGTCAGCGGAACAACTACAATGAGCAGTTCTTC. Protein product: CASSLNGQRNNYNEQFF.

In DNA, the CDR3 is TGTGCCTGGAGAAAGGGGTATGAGCAGTTCTTC. The encoded protein is CAWRKGYEQFF. The chain combines TRBV30 with TRBJ2-1; D possibly corresponds to TRBD1 (5 bases). This CDR3 comprises 11 residues. Germline lookup yields CDR1 GTSNPN and CDR2 SVGIG (reference sequence). The V end was cut by 3 bases, the J end by 8 bases, with 8 bases between.

J is TRBJ2-2 and V is TRBV7-9; D remains unclear. Trimming took off 6 bases at V and 4 bases at J, with 15 bases between the two ends. The CDR3 sequence is 15 residues long. Germline V gene lookup returns CDR1 SEHNR and CDR2 FQNEAQ (reference sequence). In DNA, the CDR3 is TGTGCCAGCAGGTCCCCGGGTTCATTCACCGGGGAGCTGTTTTTT. It codes for CASRSPGSFTGELFF.

This rearrangement joins TRBV13 to TRBJ2-7, with TRBD1 matching over 7 bases. V lost 5 bases, J lost 4 bases, and 8 bases stayed unmatched. This CDR3 spans 14 amino acids. Germline assignment: CDR1 PRHDT and CDR2 FYEKMQ (reference sequence). The CDR3 here is CASSHDRDRYEQYF. The CDR3 DNA is TGTGCCAGCAGCCACGACAGGGATCGTTACGAGCAGTACTTC.

The chain recombines TRBV28 with TRBJ2-7, with a weak D call TRBD1 (5 bases). The CDR3 is 19 amino acids. The V gene lost 10 bases and the J gene lost 2 bases, with 33 bases spanning the gap. In germline, CDR1 is MDHEN, CDR2 SYDVKM. DNA for the CDR3: TGTGCCATTCACCGTCCCTTAAGAAAACACAGGCCGCGAACCTACGAGCAGTACTTC. Its protein is CAIHRPLRKHRPRTYEQYF. The full variable domain, rest sourced from reference TRBV28 and TRBJ2-7, is DVKVTQSSRYLVKRTGEKVFLECVQDMDHENMFWYRQDPGLGLRLIYFSYDVKMKEKGDIPEGYSVSREKKERFSLILESASTNQTSMYLCAIHRPLRKHRPRTYEQYFGPGTRLTVT.

This clone was seen a single time. The chain uses TRBV4-1 and TRBJ2-1, with a weak D call TRBD2 (5 bases). The V end lost 0 bases, the J end lost 7 bases, and 13 bases lay between the germline ends. Germline CDR1 is MGHRA and CDR2 is YSYEKL. This CDR3 has 15 residues. The CDR3 sequence: CASSQELQRMNEQFF. In DNA form, the CDR3 reads TGCGCCAGCAGCCAAGAGCTCCAGCGGATGAATGAGCAGTTCTTC.

V and J are TRBV5-6 and TRBJ1-5; no definite D call. V shed 5 bases and J shed 3 bases, with 15 bases lying between them. CDR1 and CDR2 (germline): SGHDT, YYEEEE. CDR3 size: 15 residues. The CDR3: CASRLWAGSNQPQHF. The CDR3 DNA follows: TGTGCCAGCAGGCTCTGGGCAGGATCCAATCAGCCCCAGCATTTT.

As DNA, the CDR3 is TGTGCCAGCAGGGGACAGGGGGGCCTCTCTGGGGCCAACGTCCTGACTTTC. This codes for CASRGQGGLSGANVLTF. This sequence joins TRBV25-1 and TRBJ2-6; TRBD1 agrees at 11 bases. This CDR3 has 17 amino acids. J lost 0 bases, V lost 6 bases, and 4 bases had no gene match. Germline values: CDR1 MGHDK, CDR2 SYGVNS.

The chain links TRBV7-2 to TRBJ1-1; no definite D call. The CDR3 spans 14 residues. Germline CDR1 reads SGHTA; CDR2 reads FQGNSA. With 5 bases removed from V and 4 bases from J, the gap between germline ends came to 14 bases. This CDR3 reads CASSPAGVGTEAFF. The CDR3 nucleotides are TGTGCCAGCAGCCCCGCTGGCGTAGGCACTGAAGCTTTCTTT.

A single count supports this clone. The chain joins TRBV11-2 to TRBJ1-1; 10 nucleotides agree with TRBD1. CDR1 and CDR2 from the germline V gene are SGHAT and FQNNGV. V gave up 3 bases and J gave up 0 bases; unmatched junction bases: 1. The CDR3 consists of 15 residues. The CDR3 nucleotides are TGTGCCAGCAGCTTGGGACAGGGGATGAACACTGAAGCTTTCTTT. Protein product: CASSLGQGMNTEAFF.

The chain has TRBV7-8 and TRBJ2-7; TRBD2 agrees at 8 bases. Germline CDR1 SGHVS, CDR2 FQNEAQ. There are 16 residues in the CDR3. With 5 bases clipped from V and 3 bases from J, the junction kept 12 bases outside the gene matches. In DNA form, the CDR3 reads TGTGCCAGCAGCCCCCGGGGGGTTAGCGGGGACTACGAGCAGTACTTC. Translating gives CASSPRGVSGDYEQYF.

Sample share makes this clone large. V gene TRBV11-1 combines with J gene TRBJ2-1; 8 bases fit TRBD2. The germline CDR1 and CDR2 sequences are SGHAT and FQDESV (reference sequence). The CDR3 is 15 residues long. V lost 5 bases and J lost 0; bases outside the gene matches: 3. The CDR3 reads CASSPLAGSYNEQFF. CDR3 nucleotides: TGTGCCAGCAGCCCGCTAGCGGGCTCCTACAATGAGCAGTTCTTC.

The chain employs TRBV19 and TRBJ1-5, with TRBD1 identical over 7 bases. The CDR3 sequence is 15 residues long. CDR1 is LNHDA and CDR2 is SQIVND in the germline V gene (reference sequence). Trimming at V came to 6 bases and at J to 5 bases, leaving 10 bases not matched to a gene. This CDR3 reads CASSSTGDSHQPQHF. The CDR3 nucleotides are TGTGCCAGTAGCAGTACTGGGGACAGTCATCAGCCCCAGCATTTT.

The gene calls are TRBV9 and TRBJ1-1; possible D gene TRBD1, 5 bases. V shed 0 bases and J shed 3 bases, with 9 bases lying between them. The CDR3 runs 14 residues. Looked up from germline, CDR1 is SGDLS and CDR2 is YYNGEE. The CDR3 protein is CASSVGGDYTEAFF. As DNA, the CDR3 is TGTGCCAGCAGCGTAGGAGGGGATTACACTGAAGCTTTCTTT. Full variable domain (missing parts from reference TRBV9 and TRBJ1-1): DSGVTQTPKHLITATGQRVTLRCSPRSGDLSVYWYQQSLDQGLQFLIQYYNGEERAKGNILERFSAQQFPDLHSELNLSSLELGDSALYFCASSVGGDYTEAFFGQGTRLTVV.

The chain is built from TRBV28 and TRBJ1-5; D unclear. V was cut by 2 bases and J by 11 bases, with 10 bases left in between. In germline, CDR1 is MDHEN, CDR2 SYDVKM. The CDR3 is 12 residues long. The CDR3 is CASSLGAPTQHF. The DNA for the CDR3 is TGTGCCAGCAGTTTAGGCGCCCCGACCCAGCATTTT.

The chain uses TRBV20-1 and TRBJ1-1; D gene uncertain. Trimming left V 2 bases short and J 11 bases short, with 9 bases between. Germline CDR1 reads DFQATT; CDR2 reads SNEGSKA (reference sequence). CDR3 length equals 10 residues. The CDR3 here is CSARKGRAFF. CDR3 DNA: TGCAGTGCTAGAAAGGGTCGCGCTTTCTTT.

The rearrangement uses TRBV5-5 and TRBJ1-5; possibly TRBD1 for D (5 bases). Trimming pared 4 bases from V and 0 bases from J, leaving 11 bases between. CDR1 and CDR2 (germline): SGHKS, YYEKEE (reference sequence). CDR3 length equals 15 residues. For the CDR3, the DNA is TGTGCCAGCAGCCGAGTACAGGATAGCAATCAGCCCCAGCATTTT. Translating it yields CASSRVQDSNQPQHF.

This chain joins TRBV7-9 and TRBJ2-2; D is uncertain. Germline V gene data show CDR1 as SEHNR and CDR2 as FQNEAQ (reference sequence). V gave up 5 bases and J gave up 5 bases, with 18 bases separating them. The CDR3 covers 16 residues. CDR3 region: CASSPKPLLGTGELFF. Written as DNA, the CDR3 is TGTGCCAGCAGCCCAAAGCCACTATTAGGGACCGGGGAGCTGTTTTTT. The whole variable domain, remainder taken from reference TRBV7-9 and TRBJ2-2, is DTGVSQNPRHKITKRGQNVTFRCDPISEHNRLYWYRQTLGQGPEFLTYFQNEAQLEKSRLLSDRFSAERPKGSFSTLEIQRTEQGDSAMYLCASSPKPLLGTGELFFGEGSRLTVL.

J is TRBJ2-1 and V is TRBV5-4, with 15 bases that match TRBD2. Trimming at V came to 4 bases and at J to 7 bases, leaving 3 bases not matched to a gene. Germline V gene sequence: CDR1 SGHNT, CDR2 YYREEE (reference sequence). The CDR3 spans 15 residues. DNA for the CDR3: TGTGCCAGCAGCCCCGGACTAGCGGGAGGGAATGAGCAGTTCTTC. This encodes CASSPGLAGGNEQFF.

This chain links TRBV28 with TRBJ1-2; TRBD1 is a possible D gene (6 bases). The CDR3 length is 15 residues. V was shortened by 5 bases and J by 8 bases, with 21 bases between the two germline ends. Germline-derived CDR1 and CDR2 are MDHEN and SYDVKM. As DNA, the CDR3 is TGTGCCAGCAGTCCCTGGGGGGGCGCGTCTTTGGGCTACACCTTC. Its protein product is CASSPWGGASLGYTF.

The chain employs TRBV28 and TRBJ2-5, with a weak D call TRBD1 (6 bases). There are 13 residues in the CDR3. Trimming took off 9 bases at V and 2 bases at J, with 13 bases between the two ends. Germline V gives CDR1 MDHEN, CDR2 SYDVKM. CDR3 region: CASTKGDQETQYF. CDR3 nucleotides: TGTGCCAGTACTAAGGGGGATCAAGAGACCCAGTACTTC.

This clone showed up just once. V is TRBV28 and J is TRBJ1-5, with 9 bases lining up with TRBD1. CDR1 and CDR2 from the germline V gene are MDHEN and SYDVKM. The V segment lost 5 bases and the J segment 5 bases; nucleotides outside the gene matches: 7. The CDR3 extends over 15 amino acids. CDR3 sequence (DNA): TGTGCCAGCAGTCCCGGTGGGACAGGGTATCAGCCCCAGCATTTT. Translation gives CASSPGGTGYQPQHF. The entire variable domain, with the rest obtained from reference TRBV28 and TRBJ1-5, is as follows: DVKVTQSSRYLVKRTGEKVFLECVQDMDHENMFWYRQDPGLGLRLIYFSYDVKMKEKGDIPEGYSVSREKKERFSLILESASTNQTSMYLCASSPGGTGYQPQHFGDGTRLSIL.

The chain couples TRBV5-1 to TRBJ2-7; the D call may be TRBD1 or TRBD2 (5 bases each). V was shortened by 3 bases and J by 2 bases, with 12 bases between the two germline ends. Germline values: CDR1 SGHRS, CDR2 YFSETQ. This CDR3 region has 14 residues. The chain's CDR3 is CASSSQTGPYEQYF. Here the CDR3 DNA reads TGCGCCAGCAGCTCCCAGACGGGACCCTACGAGCAGTACTTC.

The V and J genes are TRBV7-9 and TRBJ1-1; D might be TRBD1 (5 bases). In germline, CDR1 is SEHNR, CDR2 FQNEAQ (reference sequence). The CDR3 is 15 residues long. Between the trimmed V and J ends, which lost 7 bases and 0 bases, there was a span of 15 bases. CDR3 bases: TGTGCCAGCATCTGGGGGGGGAAAATGAACACTGAAGCTTTCTTT. Amino acid sequence: CASIWGGKMNTEAFF.